This T cell receptor (beta chain) is from a study of CD8 T cells in Susac syndrome. From blood CD8+ and CD4+ T cells, the TCR beta chain was sequenced. Through negative isolation, CD4+ and CD8+ T cells were obtained, while TEMRA cells were enriched using FACS. Reverse transcription of 0.5 to 1 ug RNA was performed with random hexamers. TCRdb reanalysed the immunoSEQ multiplex PCR reads using MiXCR and keeps one entry per CDR3 protein. This table holds 120,000 to 150,000 distinct CDR3 sequences, roughly 95% found once. The CDR3 covers 14 residues. Germline V lookup: CDR1 SGHNT, CDR2 YYREEE (reference sequence). Trimming took 0 bases from V and 5 from J, leaving 11 bases between them.

The sequenced sample consisted of CD4+ T cells from PBMCs. The chain couples TRBV5-4 to TRBJ1-1; no clear D gene. The sequence was collected from a human donor in good health. CDR3 sequence (DNA): TGTGCCAGCAGCTTGGTCGGCGGAGGGACTGAAGCTTTCTTT. Amino acid sequence: CASSLVGGGTEAFF.